The sequence of this T cell receptor (beta chain) was determined in a study of shared clonotypes between healthy human individuals. Study-level background: Per donor, three plates held CD4 naive cells, three held CD4 memory, two held CD8 naive and one held CD8 memory.

Using around 200 ng DNA, about 30,000 T cell genomes, the sorted-subset replicate PCRs were run. Data came from immunoSEQ multiplex PCR; TCRdb stores just in-frame clones and leaves some out. The sample records under 150,000 clones, about 70% being singletons. This CDR3 region has 14 residues. After removal of 7 bases from V and 5 bases from J, the junction contained 10 bases not matched to a gene. CDR1 is MDHEN, CDR2 SYDVKM, per germline. Concerning this clone: Its antigen is unknown.

General study points: Generally, naive subsets came out with larger estimated richness than memory subsets. Non-shared clonotypes had lower generation probabilities than those shared by all four donors.

This sequence originates from a woman under 40 in good health. The rearrangement joins TRBV28 to TRBJ2-7, with 8 bases that match TRBD1. The specimen was memory CD8+ T cells sorted from blood. Subset described: CD45RO+ cells pooled with CCR7-negative TemRA cells. CDR3 amino acids: CASKIRTGPDEQYF. CDR3 nucleotide sequence: TGTGCCAGCAAAATCCGGACAGGGCCTGACGAGCAGTACTTC.